The present T cell receptor (beta chain) was sequenced within a study of glioma-infiltrating T cells. CDR1 is SGHVS and CDR2 is FNYEAQ in the germline V gene. The ends were cut back, 1 base at V and 6 bases at J, with 8 bases in the middle. This CDR3 region has 13 residues. The table lists this clonotype with many counts. Its specificity is unknown. General study points: Tissue-blood divergence was below expectation in non-neoplastic patients, above in gliomas. Only very few CDR3 sequences appeared in both tissue and blood.

Using RNA template, CDR3s of TCR alpha and beta were amplified with iRepertoire arm-PCR. One-step reverse transcription and amplification started from approximately 100-400 ng of tissue mRNA or PBMC total RNA. TCRdb called the multiplex PCR reads again in MiXCR, with one record for every CDR3 protein. The sample holds 95,000 to 150,000 distinct CDR3 sequences, 23% seen once. Sample: glioma tissue, nonneoplastic brain tissue, or PBMCs (not recorded which). The gene calls are TRBV7-6 and TRBJ2-3, with D possibly TRBD2 on 5 matching bases. The TCR comes from a human donor with low-grade glioma or glioblastoma, undergoing nonglioma brain surgery, or in good health (not recorded which). CDR3 nucleotides: TGTGCCAGCAGCTTAGGAGGGCGGGATACGCAGTATTTT. It codes for CASSLGGRDTQYF. Looking up the rest from reference TRBV7-6 and TRBJ2-3 gives the full variable domain: GAGVSQSPRYKVTKRGQDVALRCDPISGHVSLYWYRQALGQGPEFLTYFNYEAQQDKSGLPNDRFSAERPEGSISTLTIQRTEQRDSAMYRCASSLGGRDTQYFGPGTRLTVL.